This T cell receptor (beta chain) originates from a study of OX40 agonist ivuxolimab in advanced cancers. The wider study: Partial responses, seen in three patients, involved one hepatocellular carcinoma and two cutaneous melanomas.

Repertoires were generated with immunoSEQ multiplex PCR, while TCRdb's copy carries only in-frame clones and drops some. The sample carries approximately 50,000 clones, about 90% recorded once. The V and J ends lost 5 bases and 3 bases respectively, with 5 bases between them. The CDR3 covers 12 residues. CDR1 and CDR2 (germline): SGHTA, FQGNSA. This clone was detected a few times. This chain uses TRBV7-2 with TRBJ1-5; D is unclear. The source of this sequence is an adult with an advanced solid tumor such as melanoma, head and neck, liver or kidney cancer. The input for sequencing was CD4+ or CD8+ T cells sorted from blood, taken in a trial of the OX40 agonist ivuxolimab. CDR3 sequence (DNA): TGTGCCAGCAGCGCCTACAATCAGCCCCAGCATTTT. As protein: CASSAYNQPQHF. Together with reference TRBV7-2 and TRBJ1-5, the CDR3 gives the full variable domain: GAGVSQSPSNKVTEKGKDVELRCDPISGHTALYWYRQSLGQGLEFLIYFQGNSAPDKSGLPSDRFSAERTGGSVSTLTIQRTQQEDSAVYLCASSAYNQPQHFGDGTRLSIL.